A single sample is the source of the 13 T cell receptor beta chains below, sequenced in a study of OX40 agonist ivuxolimab in advanced cancers. The table came from immunoSEQ multiplex PCR; TCRdb's copy has only in-frame clones and leaves some out. The table shows 72,000 or so clones, with 89% occurring only once. This sample comprised CD4+ or CD8+ T cells sorted from blood, obtained in a trial of the OX40 agonist ivuxolimab. Source of these receptors: an adult with an advanced solid tumor such as melanoma, head and neck, liver or kidney cancer.

V gene TRBV7-8 combines with J gene TRBJ1-1; 8 bases fit TRBD1. The CDR3 totals 15 residues. The germline V gene encodes CDR1 SGHVS and CDR2 FQNEAQ. With V trimmed by 5 bases and J by 4 bases, 9 bases remained unmatched. CDR3 in amino acids: CASSISDRAATEAFF. The CDR3 nucleotides are TGTGCCAGCAGCATATCGGACAGGGCGGCCACTGAAGCTTTCTTT.

This clone occurred once. The chain recombines TRBV6-4 with TRBJ2-1, with 9 nucleotides matching TRBD2. The CDR3 contains 14 residues. CDR1 is MRHNA and CDR2 is SNTAGT in the germline V gene. V shed 2 bases, J shed 5 bases, and the junction held 1 base outside the gene matches. Written as DNA, the CDR3 is TGTGCCAGCAGTGACGCGGGAGGGAACAATGAGCAGTTCTTC. Residues: CASSDAGGNNEQFF.

The V call is TRBV2, the J call TRBJ2-5, with D maybe TRBD1 (5 bases). Trimming stripped 2 bases from V and 2 bases from J, with 6 bases between. The CDR3 is 13 amino acids. Germline V gene data show CDR1 as SNHLY and CDR2 as FYNNEI. The CDR3 loop is CASSEQGQETQYF. In nucleotides, the CDR3 is TGTGCCAGCAGTGAACAGGGACAAGAGACCCAGTACTTC.

The rearrangement uses TRBV7-9 and TRBJ1-1; tentative D call: TRBD1 (5 bases). The CDR3 is 13 amino acids. The V gene's germline CDR1 is SEHNR and CDR2 FQNEAQ (reference sequence). V was cut by 8 bases and J by 3 bases, with 13 bases left in between. The CDR3: CASSREADTEAFF. The CDR3 nucleotides are TGTGCCAGCTCCAGGGAGGCGGACACTGAAGCTTTCTTT.

This sequence joins TRBV19 and TRBJ2-7; D is unclear. From germline, CDR1 is LNHDA and CDR2 SQIVND (reference sequence). Deletions cut 6 bases from V and 2 bases from J, with 17 bases between. CDR3 size: 15 residues. The CDR3 is CASRTIGSGAYEQYF. Here the CDR3 DNA reads TGTGCCAGTAGAACCATCGGAAGTGGAGCCTACGAGCAGTACTTC.

The chain combines TRBV4-2 with TRBJ2-1; the D gene is possibly TRBD1 (5 bases). This CDR3 is built from 14 residues. Per the germline V gene, CDR1 is LGHNA and CDR2 is YNFKEQ. Trimming took off 1 base at V and 5 bases at J, with 9 bases between the two ends. The CDR3 bases are TGTGCCAGCAGCCAAGCTTTAGGGGACAATGAGCAGTTCTTC. Translating gives CASSQALGDNEQFF.

The chain is built from TRBV27 and TRBJ2-2; no clear D gene. V was pared by 8 bases and J by 7 bases, with 14 bases between. Germline V gene lookup returns CDR1 MNHEY and CDR2 SMNVEV (reference sequence). The CDR3 has 13 amino acids. The CDR3 DNA sequence: TGTGCCAGCGCCTTCTTGAGAGGCGGGGAGCTGTTTTTT. Its protein is CASAFLRGGELFF.

The V and J genes are TRBV5-6 and TRBJ1-2; D possibly corresponds to TRBD1 (5 bases). The ends were cut back, 2 bases at V and 0 bases at J, with 11 bases in the middle. The CDR3 has 15 amino acids. CDR1 and CDR2 (germline): SGHDT, YYEEEE. CDR3 residues: CASSFSDRPNYGYTF. The CDR3 DNA follows: TGTGCCAGCAGCTTCTCAGACAGACCTAACTATGGCTACACCTTC.

The chain carries TRBV2 and TRBJ2-1, with D uncertain. From germline, CDR1 is SNHLY and CDR2 FYNNEI. This CDR3 comprises 12 residues. The V end was cut by 1 base, the J end by 12 bases, with 10 bases between. Here the CDR3 reads CASSEDLSGQFF. Here the CDR3 DNA reads TGTGCCAGCAGTGAAGATCTGTCAGGGCAGTTCTTC.

V is TRBV1 and J is TRBJ2-3; TRBD2 is the table's D call and was not checked against the DNA. TRBV1 represents a pseudogene. There are 20 residues in the CDR3. The CDR3 region is CTSSYRVGAGGPNPTDTQYF. CDR3 nucleotide sequence: TGCACCAGCAGCTACAGGGTGGGAGCGGGGGGGCCGAACCCCACAGATACGCAGTATTTT.

The chain links TRBV2 to TRBJ2-6; D ambiguous. Germline CDR1 and CDR2: SNHLY and FYNNEI. The CDR3 is 18 amino acids. V lost 8 bases to trimming and J lost 0 bases, with 20 bases between them. The CDR3 nucleotides are TGTGCCAGCGGAAGGGCCCGGTCCCCTTCCTCTGGGGCCAACGTCCTGACTTTC. Translating it yields CASGRARSPSSGANVLTF.

The genes are TRBV6-5 and TRBJ2-7, with D uncertain. The CDR3 loop spans 15 amino acids. Germline V gene sequence: CDR1 MNHEY, CDR2 SVGAGI. Trimming took 1 base from V and 2 from J, leaving 12 bases between them. The CDR3 DNA reads TGTGCCAGCAGTTACTACGCGCCTCCGCCCTACGAGCAGTACTTC. It codes for CASSYYAPPPYEQYF.

The gene calls are TRBV4-2 and TRBJ1-1; perhaps TRBD1 as D (6 bases). Germline CDR1 reads LGHNA; CDR2 reads YNFKEQ. Trimming shortened V by 3 bases and J by 1 base, and 9 bases separated the two germline ends. This CDR3 contains 14 residues. CDR3 in amino acids: CASSHLDRNTEAFF. The CDR3 DNA reads as TGTGCCAGCAGCCATCTGGACAGGAACACTGAAGCTTTCTTT.